The TCR beta chain described here comes from a study of response to subunit inactivated influenza vaccine. Via MiXCR, TCRdb re-called the RT-PCR reads, giving one row per CDR3 protein. This sample has approximately 250,000 distinct CDR3 sequences, with 12% found just once. V was cut by 5 bases and J by 5 bases, with 16 bases left in between. Germline-derived CDR1 and CDR2 are SGHTA and FQGTGA. The CDR3 spans 15 residues. Study-level points and caveats: The authors offered the suggestion that each seasonal influenza vaccination recruits few new T cells.

A note on this clonotype: Its antigen is unidentified.

The rearrangement joins TRBV7-3 to TRBJ1-3; no clear D. This sequence originates from a man aged 50 or older who received an inactivated influenza vaccine. Here the sequenced sample was non-naive T cells sorted from PBMCs, taken 14 to 15 days before vaccination. The CDR3 sequence is CASSPGPGNRNTIYF. The CDR3 DNA sequence: TGTGCCAGCAGCCCAGGACCGGGAAATAGAAACACCATATATTTT.